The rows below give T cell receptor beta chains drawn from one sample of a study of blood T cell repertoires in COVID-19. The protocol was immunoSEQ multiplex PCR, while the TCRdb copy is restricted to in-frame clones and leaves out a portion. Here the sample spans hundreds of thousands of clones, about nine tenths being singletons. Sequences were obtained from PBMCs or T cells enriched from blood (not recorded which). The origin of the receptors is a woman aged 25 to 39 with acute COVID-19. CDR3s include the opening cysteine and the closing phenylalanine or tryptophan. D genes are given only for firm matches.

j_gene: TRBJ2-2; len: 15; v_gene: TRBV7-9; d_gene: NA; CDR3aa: CASSLVEGGTGELFF
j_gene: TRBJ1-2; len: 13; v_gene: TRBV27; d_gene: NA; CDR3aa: CASSAADRIGYTF
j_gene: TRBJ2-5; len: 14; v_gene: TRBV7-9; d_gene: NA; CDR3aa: CASSLLGGKETQYF
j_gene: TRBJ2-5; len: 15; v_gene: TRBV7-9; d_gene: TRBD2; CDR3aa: CASSPAAGAGKTQYF
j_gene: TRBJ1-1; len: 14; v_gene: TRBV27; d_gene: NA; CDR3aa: CASSLSWEGTEAFF
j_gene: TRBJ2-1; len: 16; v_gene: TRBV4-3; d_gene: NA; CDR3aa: CASSLSKGGGRNEQFF
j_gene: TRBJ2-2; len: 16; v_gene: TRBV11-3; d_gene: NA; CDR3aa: CASSLGGQVGTGELFF
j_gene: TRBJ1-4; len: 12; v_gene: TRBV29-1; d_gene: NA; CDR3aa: CSVGREDEKLFF
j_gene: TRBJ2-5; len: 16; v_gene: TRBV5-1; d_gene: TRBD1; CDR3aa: CASSGRGTGDRETQYF
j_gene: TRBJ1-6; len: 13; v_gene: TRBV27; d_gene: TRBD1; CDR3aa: CASSWDSNSPLHF
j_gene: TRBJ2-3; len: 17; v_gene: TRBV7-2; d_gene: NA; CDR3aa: CASSLDSWSSSTDTQYF
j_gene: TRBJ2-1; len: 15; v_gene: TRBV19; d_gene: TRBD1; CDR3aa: CATTPGQGLYNEQFF
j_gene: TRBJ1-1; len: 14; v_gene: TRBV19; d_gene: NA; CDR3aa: CASTPQGSDTEAFF
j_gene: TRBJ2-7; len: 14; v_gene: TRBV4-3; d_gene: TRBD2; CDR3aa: CASSQREGMYEQYF
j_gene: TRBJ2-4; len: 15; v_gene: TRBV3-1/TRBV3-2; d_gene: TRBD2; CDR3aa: CASSQTGGRENIQYF
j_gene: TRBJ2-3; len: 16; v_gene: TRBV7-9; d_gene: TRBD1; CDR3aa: CASSLGWTGQTDTQYF
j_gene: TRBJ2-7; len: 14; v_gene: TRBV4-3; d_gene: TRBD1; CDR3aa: CASSQETGGYEQYF
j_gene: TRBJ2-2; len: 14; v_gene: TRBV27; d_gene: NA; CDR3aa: CASSSSWRTGELFF
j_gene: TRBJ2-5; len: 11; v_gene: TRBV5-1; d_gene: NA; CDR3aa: CASSSQETQYF
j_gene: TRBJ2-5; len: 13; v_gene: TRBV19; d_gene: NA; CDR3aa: CASSLDGEETQYF
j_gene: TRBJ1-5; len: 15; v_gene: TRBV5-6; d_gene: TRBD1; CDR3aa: CASSLRDRGLQPQHF
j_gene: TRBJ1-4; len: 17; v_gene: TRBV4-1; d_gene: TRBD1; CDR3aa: CASSAPGQGSTNEKLFF
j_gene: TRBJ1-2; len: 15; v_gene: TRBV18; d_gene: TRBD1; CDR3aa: CASSPDDRGKYGYTF
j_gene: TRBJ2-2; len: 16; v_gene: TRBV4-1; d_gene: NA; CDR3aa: CASSQGSGSDTGELFF
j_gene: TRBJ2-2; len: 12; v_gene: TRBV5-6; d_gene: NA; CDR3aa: CASSFRTGELFF
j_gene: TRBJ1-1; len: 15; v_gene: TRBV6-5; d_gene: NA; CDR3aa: CASRLTGSSYAEAFF
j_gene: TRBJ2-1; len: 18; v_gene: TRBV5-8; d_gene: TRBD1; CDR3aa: CASSSGQGAFIPYNEQFF
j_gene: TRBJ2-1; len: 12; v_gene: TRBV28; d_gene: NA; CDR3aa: CASSPHPDEQFF
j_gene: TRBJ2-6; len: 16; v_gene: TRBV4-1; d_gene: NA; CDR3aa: CASSDRPGTGANVLTF
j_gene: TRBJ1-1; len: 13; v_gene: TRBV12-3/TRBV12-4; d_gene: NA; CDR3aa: CASSKPGQPDAFF
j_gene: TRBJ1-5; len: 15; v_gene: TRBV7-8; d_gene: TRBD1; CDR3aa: CASSSQGGKGQPQHF
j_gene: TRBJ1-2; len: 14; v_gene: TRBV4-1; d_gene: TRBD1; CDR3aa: CASRGSTGERGYTF